This T cell receptor beta chain appears in the sequencing data of a study of blood T cell repertoires in COVID-19. Whole-study context: T cells, B-cell-depleted T cells, or PBMCs provided the cDNA or gDNA that served as material.

The authors' processing: Amplification of reference gene primers was used by the study to estimate nucleated cell counts. Sequencing was performed with immunoSEQ multiplex PCR; in TCRdb, only in-frame clones are kept and a portion is missing. The D gene and trimming were derived from the DNA, and the V and J assignments and clone size from that table. This sample has around 230,000 clones, with about 88% found just once. This CDR3 comprises 15 residues. J gave up 3 bases and V 3 bases, and 6 bases lay outside the gene matches. Looked up from germline, CDR1 is MDHEN and CDR2 is SYDVKM. J is TRBJ2-7 and V is TRBV28, with 9 bases matching TRBD1. The sequence was collected from a man between 40 and 49 years old with acute or convalescent COVID-19. The specimen was peripheral blood. Written as DNA, the CDR3 is TGTGCCAGCAGTTTTAGGGGACAGGGTCACTACGAGCAGTACTTC. It translates to CASSFRGQGHYEQYF. The variable domain in full, with the rest retrieved from reference TRBV28 and TRBJ2-7, is DVKVTQSSRYLVKRTGEKVFLECVQDMDHENMFWYRQDPGLGLRLIYFSYDVKMKEKGDIPEGYSVSREKKERFSLILESASTNQTSMYLCASSFRGQGHYEQYFGPGTRLTVT.